These 19 T cell receptor beta chains originate from one sample sequenced in a study of T-cell memory formation after mild COVID-19. MiXCR, run by TCRdb on the 5' RACE reads, gives a single entry per CDR3 protein. There are 40,000 to 45,000 distinct CDR3 sequences in the sample; less than 9.5% occur only once, and roughly 10% lies in the top ten. Source material: PBMCs or a T cell subset sorted from them (not recorded which). These TCRs come from an adult woman who had mild COVID-19 (a few samples of this study predate the infection). Cell type and time point are not known.

The chain couples TRBV27 to TRBJ2-5; D unresolved. The CDR3 is made up of 15 amino acids. Trimming left V 6 bases short and J 2 bases short, with 16 bases between. Germline-derived CDR1 and CDR2 are MNHEY and SMNVEV (reference sequence). The CDR3 DNA is TGTGCCAGCAGCCAATTCGCAAGAATGCAAGAGACCCAGTACTTC. Its translation: CASSQFARMQETQYF.

This clonotype came up many times. The gene calls are TRBV18 and TRBJ1-2; 9 nucleotides match TRBD1. V lost 6 bases and J lost 2; bases outside the gene matches: 13. Germline values: CDR1 KGHSH, CDR2 LQKENI. CDR3 length equals 17 residues. CDR3 loop: CASSQPSRDRANYGYTF. The CDR3 nucleotides read TGTGCCAGCTCCCAACCTTCCCGGGACAGGGCCAACTATGGCTACACCTTC.

The chain uses TRBV7-3 and TRBJ2-3; 8 nucleotides line up with TRBD2. The CDR3 has 15 amino acids. Germline values: CDR1 SGHTA, CDR2 FQGTGA. Losses at the gene ends were 4 bases for V and 2 bases for J; bases not matched to a gene: 5. The CDR3: CASSSTSEYTDTQYF. The CDR3 bases are TGTGCCAGCAGCTCGACTAGCGAGTACACAGATACGCAGTATTTT.

This clonotype was seen ten or more times. This chain links TRBV4-1 with TRBJ2-3; tentatively, D is TRBD1 or TRBD2 (5 bases each). V was shortened by 0 bases and J by 8 bases, with 9 bases between the two germline ends. This CDR3 spans 13 amino acids. The V gene's germline CDR1 is MGHRA and CDR2 YSYEKL. CDR3 bases: TGCGCCAGCAGCCAAGAAGAAGGGACTACGCAGTATTTT. It encodes CASSQEEGTTQYF.

Only a few counts were recorded for this clonotype. The chain links TRBV5-1 to TRBJ2-7; D is perhaps TRBD2 (6 bases). The CDR3 extends over 16 amino acids. CDR1 SGHRS and CDR2 YFSETQ come from the germline V gene. Trimming stripped 4 bases from V and 0 bases from J, with 17 bases between. This chain's CDR3 is CASSLEGLVGSYEQYF. The CDR3 DNA is TGCGCCAGCAGCCTGGAGGGGCTGGTCGGCTCCTACGAGCAGTACTTC.

V gene TRBV27 combines with J gene TRBJ1-1, with 7 bases that match TRBD1. Germline lookup yields CDR1 MNHEY and CDR2 SMNVEV (reference sequence). The CDR3 has 17 amino acids. V gave up 5 bases and J gave up 10 bases; unmatched junction bases: 22. DNA for the CDR3: TGTGCCAGCAGTCCCAGCTTCCTTAGACAGGGCTCTAGGGGAGCTTTCTTT. This encodes CASSPSFLRQGSRGAFF.

The sample holds many counts of this clonotype. This chain joins TRBV5-1 and TRBJ2-7; 8 bases are a match to TRBD1. The CDR3 runs to 14 residues. Looked up from germline, CDR1 is SGHRS and CDR2 is YFSETQ. The V segment lost 0 bases and the J segment 3 bases; nucleotides outside the gene matches: 2. In nucleotides, the CDR3 is TGCGCCAGCAGCTTGGTTGGACAGGGCTACGAGCAGTACTTC. Translating it yields CASSLVGQGYEQYF.

The CDR3 region has the DNA TGTGCCAGCAGCCTTGGAGGCAGCTCTGGAAACACCATATATTTT. The encoded protein is CASSLGGSSGNTIYF. This chain uses TRBV5-4 with TRBJ1-3; no clear D gene. V was pared by 4 bases and J by 0 bases, with 11 bases between. Per the germline V gene, CDR1 is SGHNT and CDR2 is YYREEE (reference sequence). CDR3 length: 15 amino acids.

The chain has TRBV30 and TRBJ2-5; D is possibly TRBD2 (6 bases). This CDR3 spans 14 amino acids. V lost 0 bases and J lost 5, with 13 bases in between. Germline-derived CDR1 and CDR2 are GTSNPN and SVGIG (reference sequence). The CDR3 here is CAWSVGGSVETQYF. The CDR3 coding sequence is TGTGCCTGGAGTGTCGGAGGGTCAGTGGAGACCCAGTACTTC.

This clonotype has just a few counts. The chain couples TRBV11-2 to TRBJ2-3; D perhaps matches TRBD1 (6 bases). This CDR3 is built from 15 residues. Trimming removed 0 bases at V and 3 bases at J, with 10 bases between. Germline assignment: CDR1 SGHAT and CDR2 FQNNGV. CDR3: CASSLDPQGTDTQYF. The CDR3 nucleotides read TGTGCCAGCAGCTTAGACCCCCAGGGGACAGATACGCAGTATTTT.

The sample holds many counts of this clonotype. V is TRBV2 and J is TRBJ2-7, with a tentative D call TRBD1 (5 bases). The V end lost 8 bases, the J end lost 3 bases, and 14 bases lay between the germline ends. The CDR3 is made up of 13 amino acids. From germline, CDR1 is SNHLY and CDR2 FYNNEI. In nucleotides, the CDR3 is TGTGCCAGCGAACAGGCCCTGGGCTACGAGCAGTACTTC. The encoded protein is CASEQALGYEQYF.

A few counts support this clonotype. The chain is built from TRBV12-3 or TRBV12-4 and TRBJ1-5; TRBD1 matches 9 bases. Trimming cost V 5 bases and J 6 bases; bases outside gene matches: 5. This CDR3 is built from 14 residues. The CDR3 region is CASSKQGASQPQHF. DNA of the CDR3: TGTGCCAGCAGTAAACAGGGGGCGAGTCAGCCCCAGCATTTT.

The chain links TRBV6-6 to TRBJ1-5, with D maybe TRBD1 (5 bases). Looked up from germline, CDR1 is MNHNY and CDR2 is SVGAGI (reference sequence). Trimming took off 4 bases at V and 5 bases at J, with 18 bases between the two ends. CDR3 length equals 16 residues. The CDR3 sequence: CASSSQYRDSDQPQHF. The DNA of the CDR3 is TGTGCCAGCAGTTCACAATACCGGGACTCCGATCAGCCCCAGCATTTT.

This clonotype appeared many times. The rearrangement joins TRBV3-1 to TRBJ2-7; D may be TRBD1 (5 bases). Trimming took 0 bases from V and 1 from J, leaving 13 bases between them. Per the germline V gene, CDR1 is LGHDT and CDR2 is YNNKEL (reference sequence). The CDR3 is made up of 16 amino acids. The DNA for the CDR3 is TGTGCCAGCAGCCAAGATGAGGACATTCAATCCTACGAGCAGTACTTC. Its protein is CASSQDEDIQSYEQYF.

This clonotype occurred a few times. The rearrangement uses TRBV19 and TRBJ2-7; D gene ambiguous. The CDR3 has 11 residues. The ends were cut back, 5 bases at V and 1 base at J, with 3 bases in the middle. Germline V gene sequence: CDR1 LNHDA, CDR2 SQIVND (reference sequence). The CDR3: CASSQSYEQYF. As DNA, the CDR3 is TGTGCCAGTAGTCAATCCTACGAGCAGTACTTC.

The chain couples TRBV27 to TRBJ1-2; no firm D call. Germline assignment: CDR1 MNHEY and CDR2 SMNVEV (reference sequence). The CDR3 is 15 residues long. V was shortened by 2 bases and J by 5 bases, with 15 bases between the two germline ends. CDR3 amino acids: CASSLAPLNQYGYTF. The CDR3 bases are TGTGCCAGCAGTTTAGCTCCCCTTAACCAATATGGCTACACCTTC.

The sample holds a few counts of this clonotype. This sequence joins TRBV30 and TRBJ2-7; 9 bases are shared with TRBD1. Germline-derived CDR1 and CDR2 are GTSNPN and SVGIG (reference sequence). The CDR3 totals 14 residues. After removal of 4 bases from V and 4 bases from J, the junction contained 8 bases not matched to a gene. The CDR3 loop is CAWIGTGRRYEQYF. CDR3 DNA: TGTGCCTGGATCGGGACAGGGAGACGATACGAGCAGTACTTC.

This clonotype occurred many times. CDR3 loop: CASSVGGWGETQYF. CDR3 nucleotides: TGCGCCAGCAGTGTGGGAGGATGGGGAGAGACCCAGTACTTC. The V call is TRBV10-2, the J call TRBJ2-5; the D gene is possibly TRBD2 (6 bases). The CDR3 loop spans 14 amino acids. CDR1 WSHSY and CDR2 SAAADI come from the germline V gene. V was cut by 4 bases and J by 4 bases, with 13 bases left in between.

This clonotype was counted at least ten times. V is TRBV7-9 and J is TRBJ2-2, with D unresolved. The V gene's germline CDR1 is SEHNR and CDR2 FQNEAQ (reference sequence). Trimming stripped 3 bases from V and 1 base from J, with 6 bases between. CDR3 length: 14 residues. The CDR3 loop is CASSLYENTGELFF. DNA for the CDR3: TGTGCCAGCAGCTTGTACGAGAACACCGGGGAGCTGTTTTTT.